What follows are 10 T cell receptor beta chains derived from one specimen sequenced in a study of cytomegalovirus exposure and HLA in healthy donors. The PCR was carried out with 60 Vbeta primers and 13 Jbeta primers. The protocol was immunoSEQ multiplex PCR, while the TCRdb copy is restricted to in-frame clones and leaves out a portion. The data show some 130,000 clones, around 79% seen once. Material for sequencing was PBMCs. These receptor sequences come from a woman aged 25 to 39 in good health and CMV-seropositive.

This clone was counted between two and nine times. The CDR3 sequence is CASGTPRETQYF. The DNA of the CDR3 is TGTGCCAGCGGAACCCCGCGGGAGACCCAGTACTTC. V usage is TRBV6-1 and J usage is TRBJ2-5; D unclear. Between the trimmed V and J ends, which lost 8 bases and 5 bases, there was a span of 12 bases. CDR1 MNHNS and CDR2 SASEGT come from the germline V gene. This CDR3 comprises 12 residues.

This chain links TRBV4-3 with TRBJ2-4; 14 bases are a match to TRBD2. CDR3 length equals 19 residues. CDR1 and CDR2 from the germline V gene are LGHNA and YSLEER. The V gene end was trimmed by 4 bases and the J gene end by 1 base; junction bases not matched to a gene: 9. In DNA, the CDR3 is TGCGCCAGCAGCCCTAGACTAGCGGGGGGGTATGGGGCCAAAAACATTCAGTACTTC. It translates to CASSPRLAGGYGAKNIQYF.

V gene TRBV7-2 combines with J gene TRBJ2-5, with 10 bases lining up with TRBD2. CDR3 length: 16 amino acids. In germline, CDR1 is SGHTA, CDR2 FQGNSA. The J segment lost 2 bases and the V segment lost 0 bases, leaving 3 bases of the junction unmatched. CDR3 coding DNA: TGTGCCAGCAGCTTAGCAAGCGGGGGGGGTCAAGAGACCCAGTACTTC. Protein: CASSLASGGGQETQYF.

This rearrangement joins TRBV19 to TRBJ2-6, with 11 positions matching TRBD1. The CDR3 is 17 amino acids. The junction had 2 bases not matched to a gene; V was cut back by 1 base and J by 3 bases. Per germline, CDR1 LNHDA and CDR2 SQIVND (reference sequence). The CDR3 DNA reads TGTGCCAGTAGTATAGGGACAGGGGGCGTTGGGGCCAACGTCCTGACTTTC. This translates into CASSIGTGGVGANVLTF.

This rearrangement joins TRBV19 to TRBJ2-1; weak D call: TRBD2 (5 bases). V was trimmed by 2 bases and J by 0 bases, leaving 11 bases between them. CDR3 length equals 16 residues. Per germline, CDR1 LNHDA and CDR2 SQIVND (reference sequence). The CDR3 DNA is TGTGCCAGTAGTATATCGGGGAGCGCCTCCTACAATGAGCAGTTCTTC. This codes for CASSISGSASYNEQFF.

CDR3 in amino acids: CASSQDPPGMVAGANVLTF. As DNA, the CDR3 is TGCGCCAGCAGCCAAGATCCCCCAGGGATGGTCGCTGGGGCCAACGTCCTGACTTTC. V gene TRBV4-1 combines with J gene TRBJ2-6; TRBD1 might be the D (5 bases). V was clipped by 0 bases and J by 2 bases, with 17 bases between them. The CDR3 totals 19 residues. CDR1 is MGHRA, CDR2 YSYEKL, per germline.

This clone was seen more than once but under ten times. This CDR3 reads CASSWGGGGNTEAFF. CDR3 coding DNA: TGCGCCAGCAGCTGGGGTGGCGGAGGCAACACTGAAGCTTTCTTT. V is TRBV5-1 and J is TRBJ1-1; D gene uncertain. Germline CDR1 reads SGHRS; CDR2 reads YFSETQ. Trimming removed 3 bases from V and 2 bases from J, with 14 bases in between. The CDR3 contains 15 residues.

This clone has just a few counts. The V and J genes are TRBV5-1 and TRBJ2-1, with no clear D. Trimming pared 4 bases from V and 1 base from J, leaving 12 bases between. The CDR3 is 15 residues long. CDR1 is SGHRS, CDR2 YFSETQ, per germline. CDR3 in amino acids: CASSPEPESYNEQFF. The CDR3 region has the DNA TGCGCCAGCAGCCCCGAGCCTGAATCCTACAATGAGCAGTTCTTC.

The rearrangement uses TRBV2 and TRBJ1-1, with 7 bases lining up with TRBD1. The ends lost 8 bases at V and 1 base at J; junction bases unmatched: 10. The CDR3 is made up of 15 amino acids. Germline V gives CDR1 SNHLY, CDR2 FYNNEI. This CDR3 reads CASQAGSGGNTEAFF. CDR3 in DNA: TGTGCCAGCCAAGCAGGGTCAGGGGGGAACACTGAAGCTTTCTTT.

The CDR3 DNA follows: TGTGCCAGCAGCCAAGGACAGGGATCGAGCACTGAAGCTTTCTTT. Amino acids: CASSQGQGSSTEAFF. V usage is TRBV9 and J usage is TRBJ1-1; 8 bases line up with TRBD1. Germline V gives CDR1 SGDLS, CDR2 YYNGEE. The CDR3 spans 15 residues. The V and J ends lost 4 bases and 4 bases, in that order; junction bases with no gene match: 9.